The TCR beta chain under discussion was sequenced for a study of human T cells and chemical hapten exposure. CDR1 SGHTA and CDR2 FQGNSA come from the germline V gene. With 1 base removed from V and 7 bases from J, the gap between germline ends came to 11 bases. CDR3 length equals 14 residues. TCRdb re-derived calls from the RACE reads in MiXCR, one entry per CDR3 protein. The sample lists around 190,000 distinct CDR3 sequences, 20% to 25% occurring once. Time point meaning: patch test 1, 2 weeks after DPC sensitization. Indicated treatment: therapeutic diphenylcyclopropenone sensitization with weekly scalp DPC.

The genes are TRBV7-2 and TRBJ2-1; D is uncertain. The sample in question was whole blood, obtained in connection with sensitization to the hapten diphenylcyclopropenone (DPC). This receptor was obtained from a woman between 50 and 59 years old with alopecia areata. Some clones in this sample may be carry-over from other donors' samples. The CDR3 loop is CASSLGPGGNEQFF. The CDR3 DNA reads as TGTGCCAGCAGCTTAGGACCTGGTGGGAATGAGCAGTTCTTC. The whole variable domain, remainder taken from reference TRBV7-2 and TRBJ2-1, is GAGVSQSPSNKVTEKGKDVELRCDPISGHTALYWYRQSLGQGLEFLIYFQGNSAPDKSGLPSDRFSAERTGGSVSTLTIQRTQQEDSAVYLCASSLGPGGNEQFFGPGTRLTVL.